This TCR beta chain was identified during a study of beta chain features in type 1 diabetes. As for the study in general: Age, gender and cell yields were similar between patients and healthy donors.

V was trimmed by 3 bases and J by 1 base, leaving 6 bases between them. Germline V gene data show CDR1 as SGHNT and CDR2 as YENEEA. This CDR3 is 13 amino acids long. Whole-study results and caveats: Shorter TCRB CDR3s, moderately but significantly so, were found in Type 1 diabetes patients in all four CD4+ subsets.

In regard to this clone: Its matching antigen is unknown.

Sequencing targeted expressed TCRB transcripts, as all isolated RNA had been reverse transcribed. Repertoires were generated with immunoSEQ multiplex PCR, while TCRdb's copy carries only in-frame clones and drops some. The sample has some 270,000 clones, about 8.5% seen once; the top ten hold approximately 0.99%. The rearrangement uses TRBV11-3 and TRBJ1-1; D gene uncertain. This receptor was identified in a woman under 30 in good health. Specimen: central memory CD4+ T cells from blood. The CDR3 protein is CASSLTQNTEAFF. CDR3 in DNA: TGTGCCAGCAGCTTGACACAGAACACTGAAGCTTTCTTT.